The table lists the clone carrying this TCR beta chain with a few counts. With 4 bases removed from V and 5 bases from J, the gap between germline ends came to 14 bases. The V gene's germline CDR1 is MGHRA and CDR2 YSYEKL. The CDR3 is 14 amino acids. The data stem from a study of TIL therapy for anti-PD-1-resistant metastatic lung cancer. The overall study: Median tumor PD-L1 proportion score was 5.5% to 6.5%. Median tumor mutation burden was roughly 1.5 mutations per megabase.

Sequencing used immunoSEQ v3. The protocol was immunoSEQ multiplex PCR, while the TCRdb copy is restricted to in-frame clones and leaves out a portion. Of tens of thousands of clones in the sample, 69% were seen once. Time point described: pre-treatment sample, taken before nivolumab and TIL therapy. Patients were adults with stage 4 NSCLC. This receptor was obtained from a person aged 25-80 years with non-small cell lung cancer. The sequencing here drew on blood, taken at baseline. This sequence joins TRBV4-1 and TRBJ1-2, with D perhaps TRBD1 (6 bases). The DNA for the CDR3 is TGCGCCAGCAGCCTTCAGACAGGCGGATATGGCTACACCTTC. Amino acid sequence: CASSLQTGGYGYTF.